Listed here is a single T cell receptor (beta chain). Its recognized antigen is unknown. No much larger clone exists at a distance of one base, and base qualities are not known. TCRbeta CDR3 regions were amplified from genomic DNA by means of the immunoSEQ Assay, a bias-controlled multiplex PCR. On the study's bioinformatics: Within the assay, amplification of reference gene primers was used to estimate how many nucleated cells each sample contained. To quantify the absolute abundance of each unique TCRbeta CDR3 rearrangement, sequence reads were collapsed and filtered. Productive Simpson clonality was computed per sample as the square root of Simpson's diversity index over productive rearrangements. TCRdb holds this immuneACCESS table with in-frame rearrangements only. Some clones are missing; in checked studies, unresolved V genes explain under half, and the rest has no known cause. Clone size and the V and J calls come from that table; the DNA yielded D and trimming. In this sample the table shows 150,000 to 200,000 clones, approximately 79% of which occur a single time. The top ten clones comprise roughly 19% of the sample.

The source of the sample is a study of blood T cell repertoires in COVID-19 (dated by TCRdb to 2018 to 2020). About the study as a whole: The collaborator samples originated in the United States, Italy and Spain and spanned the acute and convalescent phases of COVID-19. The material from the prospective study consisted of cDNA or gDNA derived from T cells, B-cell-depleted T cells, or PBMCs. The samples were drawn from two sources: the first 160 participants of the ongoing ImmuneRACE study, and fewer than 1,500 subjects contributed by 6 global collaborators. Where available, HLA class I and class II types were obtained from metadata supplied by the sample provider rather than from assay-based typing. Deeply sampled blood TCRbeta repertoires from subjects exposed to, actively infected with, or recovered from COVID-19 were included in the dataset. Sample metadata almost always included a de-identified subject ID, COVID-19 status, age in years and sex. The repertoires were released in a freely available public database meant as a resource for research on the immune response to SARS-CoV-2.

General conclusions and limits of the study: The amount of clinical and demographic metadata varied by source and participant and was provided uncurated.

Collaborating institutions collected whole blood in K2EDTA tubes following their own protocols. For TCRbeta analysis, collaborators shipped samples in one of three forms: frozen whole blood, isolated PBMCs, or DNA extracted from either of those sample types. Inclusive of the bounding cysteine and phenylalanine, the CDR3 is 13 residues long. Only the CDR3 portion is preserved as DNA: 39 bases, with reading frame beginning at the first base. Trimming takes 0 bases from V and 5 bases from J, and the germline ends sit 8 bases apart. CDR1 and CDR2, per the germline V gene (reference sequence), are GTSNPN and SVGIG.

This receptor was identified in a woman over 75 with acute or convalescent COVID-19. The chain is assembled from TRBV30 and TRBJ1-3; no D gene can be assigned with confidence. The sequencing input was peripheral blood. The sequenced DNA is TGTGCCTGGAGTGTACAAGTAAGAAACACCATATATTTT. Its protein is CAWSVQVRNTIYF.